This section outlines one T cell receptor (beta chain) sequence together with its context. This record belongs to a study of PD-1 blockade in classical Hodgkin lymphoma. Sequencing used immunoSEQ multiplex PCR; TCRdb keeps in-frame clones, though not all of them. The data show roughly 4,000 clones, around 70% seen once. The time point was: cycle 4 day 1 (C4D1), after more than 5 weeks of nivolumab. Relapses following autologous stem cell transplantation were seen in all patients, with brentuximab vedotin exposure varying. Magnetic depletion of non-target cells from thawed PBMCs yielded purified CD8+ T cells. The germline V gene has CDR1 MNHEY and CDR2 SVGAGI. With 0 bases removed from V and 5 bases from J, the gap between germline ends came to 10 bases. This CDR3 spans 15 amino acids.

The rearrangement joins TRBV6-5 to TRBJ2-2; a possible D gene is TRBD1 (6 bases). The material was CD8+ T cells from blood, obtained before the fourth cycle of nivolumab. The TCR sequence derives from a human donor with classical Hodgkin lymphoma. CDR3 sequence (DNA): TGTGCCAGCAGTTACTCGAGCCAGGGGACCGGGGAGCTGTTTTTT. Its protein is CASSYSSQGTGELFF.